This T cell receptor (beta chain) was captured in a study of blood T cells in healthy people across ages. Comment on this clonotype: Its antigen is as yet unknown.

Germline CDR1 is DFQATT and CDR2 is SNEGSKA (reference sequence). V was cut by 1 base and J by 7 bases, with 11 bases left in between. This CDR3 is 13 amino acids long. Study-wide findings and caveats: Diversity of TCR beta per million T cells declined in a roughly linear way with age.

Alongside a J-beta primer mix, a sample-barcoded 5' primer served in a second PCR lasting about 7 to 12 cycles. TCRdb processed the 5' RACE reads anew with MiXCR; each CDR3 protein has one entry. The sample lists about 1.4 million distinct CDR3 sequences, around 55% seen once, with over 6.5% in the top ten. This clonotype was obtained from a man aged 18 to 30 in good health. The rearrangement joins TRBV20-1 to TRBJ2-1, with D unresolved. Material: blood. CDR3 region: CSARAPQYNEQFF. The CDR3 DNA sequence: TGCAGTGCTAGAGCGCCCCAGTATAATGAGCAGTTCTTC.